Listed below are T cell receptor beta chains from one sample, sequenced in a study of blood T cell repertoires in COVID-19. Repertoires were generated with immunoSEQ multiplex PCR, while TCRdb's copy carries only in-frame clones and drops some. Of about 88,000 clones listed, around 91% were seen once; the top ten hold roughly 6.3%. Sequencing was done on a sample of peripheral blood. Every receptor here comes from a man aged 18 to 30 with COVID-19, enrolled during active disease. The CDR3 runs from the conserved cysteine through the conserved F or W. The D gene is left open where the match is weak. Clone sizes are given selectively: once, few, many, or a class where the clone is expanded.

>.|TRBV18|TRBJ1-1|TRBD1
CASDTGASF
TGTGCCAGCGATACAGGGGCCTCCTTT
>.|TRBV2|TRBJ1-2|TRBD1
CASRTTGGYGYTF
TGTGCCAGCAGGACTACAGGGGGATACGGCTACACCTTC
>.|TRBV2|TRBJ1-5|TRBD1
CASRETGALMNQPQHF
TGTGCCAGCAGGGAGACAGGGGCTCTAATGAATCAGCCCCAGCATTTT
>.|TRBV5-4|TRBJ2-2|.
CASSSKDRNTGELFF
TGTGCCAGCAGCTCGAAGGACAGGAACACCGGGGAGCTGTTTTTT
>.|TRBV27|TRBJ2-3|.
CASSLSRDISTDTQYF
TGTGCCAGCAGTTTATCGAGGGACATTAGCACAGATACGCAGTATTTT
>.|TRBV20-1|TRBJ2-7|.
CSAVDTYEQYF
TGCAGTGCTGTGGACACCTACGAGCAGTACTTC
>.|TRBV30|TRBJ2-3|.
CAWSVEVSAGRDTQYF
TGTGCCTGGAGTGTAGAGGTTTCGGCTGGAAGAGATACGCAGTATTTT
>.|TRBV6-2/TRBV6-3|TRBJ1-2|TRBD1
CASSYSQGRYGYTF
TGTGCCAGCAGTTACTCACAGGGGAGGTATGGCTACACCTTC
>.|TRBV24-1|TRBJ2-1|.
CATSVGLRGNEQFF
TGTGCCACCAGTGTCGGCCTTCGGGGGAATGAGCAGTTCTTC
>.|TRBV7-9|TRBJ2-4|TRBD1
CASSLRDRGMDIQYF
TGTGCCAGCAGCCTTCGGGACAGGGGGATGGATATTCAGTACTTC
>.|TRBV28|TRBJ2-7|TRBD1
CASLPSGTVYEQYF
TGTGCCAGCCTGCCCTCGGGGACAGTCTACGAGCAGTACTTC
>.|TRBV7-9|TRBJ2-7|.
CASSLGDIGSYEQYF
TGTGCCAGCAGCTTAGGGGACATCGGATCCTACGAGCAGTACTTC
>.|TRBV27|TRBJ1-4|.
CASSRSRSGTNEKLFF
TGTGCCAGCAGTCGGAGTCGTTCGGGAACTAATGAAAAACTGTTTTTT
>.|TRBV18|TRBJ2-1|TRBD2
CASSPLLAVSYNEQFF
TGTGCCAGCTCACCCCTTCTAGCGGTCTCCTACAATGAGCAGTTCTTC
>few|TRBV27|TRBJ2-7|TRBD1
CASSPGQGYEQYF
TGTGCCAGCAGCCCCGGACAGGGCTACGAGCAGTACTTC
>.|TRBV6-5|TRBJ2-3|.
CASSYSQGYTDTQYF
TGTGCCAGCAGTTACTCGCAGGGGTACACAGATACGCAGTATTTT
>.|TRBV19|TRBJ1-4|TRBD1
CASSPRPGTGDEKLFF
TGTGCCAGTAGTCCTCGGCCCGGGACAGGGGATGAAAAACTGTTTTTT
>.|TRBV4-2|TRBJ2-6|.
CASSQVWPSGANVLTF
TGTGCCAGCAGCCAAGTCTGGCCCTCTGGGGCCAACGTCCTGACTTTC